This TCR beta chain was identified in a study of cytomegalovirus exposure and HLA in healthy donors. The CDR3 runs to 11 residues. CDR1 and CDR2 from the germline V gene are MNHNS and SASEGT. V dropped 9 bases and J dropped 7 bases, with 13 bases sitting between them. 60 Vbeta and 13 Jbeta primers were used in PCR. This table comes from immunoSEQ multiplex PCR, and its TCRdb copy is limited to in-frame clones, with some not included. This table holds 210,000 or so clones, about 84% found once. Study conclusions and caveats: There were a few CMV-associated chains whose specificity for CMV antigens was confirmed in vitro.

Unrecorded immune exposures were likely, despite nominal health at sampling. This donor has no recorded CMV serostatus. About this clone itself: Antigen specificity is unknown.

Sequencing input: PBMCs. The sequence was collected from a human donor in good health. The chain recombines TRBV6-1 with TRBJ2-7, with D maybe TRBD2 (8 bases). The CDR3 coding sequence is TGTGCCAGTTTAGCGGGACAGGAGCAGTACTTC. Residues: CASLAGQEQYF.